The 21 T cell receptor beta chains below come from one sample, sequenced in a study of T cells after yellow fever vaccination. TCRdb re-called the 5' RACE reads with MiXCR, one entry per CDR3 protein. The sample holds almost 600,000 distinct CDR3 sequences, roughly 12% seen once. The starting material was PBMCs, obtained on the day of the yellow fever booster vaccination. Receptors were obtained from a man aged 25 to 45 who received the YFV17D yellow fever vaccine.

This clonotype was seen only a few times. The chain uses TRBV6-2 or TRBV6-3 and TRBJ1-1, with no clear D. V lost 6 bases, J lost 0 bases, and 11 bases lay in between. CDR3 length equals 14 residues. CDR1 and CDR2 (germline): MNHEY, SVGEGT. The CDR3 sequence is CASRRLAMNTEAFF. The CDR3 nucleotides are TGTGCCAGCAGAAGACTGGCTATGAACACTGAAGCTTTCTTT.

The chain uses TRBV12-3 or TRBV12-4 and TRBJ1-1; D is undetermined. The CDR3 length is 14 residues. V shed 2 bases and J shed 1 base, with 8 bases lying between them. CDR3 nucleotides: TGTGCCAGCAGTTTATCCAACGGGAACACTGAAGCTTTCTTT. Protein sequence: CASSLSNGNTEAFF.

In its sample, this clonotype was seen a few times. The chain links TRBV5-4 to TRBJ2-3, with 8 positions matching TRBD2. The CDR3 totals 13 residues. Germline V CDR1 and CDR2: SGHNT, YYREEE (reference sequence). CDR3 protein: CVGRDASTDTQYF. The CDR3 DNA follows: TGTGTCGGGAGGGATGCTAGCACAGATACGCAGTATTTT.

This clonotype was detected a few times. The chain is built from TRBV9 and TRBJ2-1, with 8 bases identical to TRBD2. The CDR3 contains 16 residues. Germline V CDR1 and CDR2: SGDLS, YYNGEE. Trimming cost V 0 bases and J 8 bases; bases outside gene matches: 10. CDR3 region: CASSVAPRGDGDEQFF. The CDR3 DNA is TGTGCCAGCAGCGTAGCTCCGCGGGGGGACGGGGATGAGCAGTTCTTC.

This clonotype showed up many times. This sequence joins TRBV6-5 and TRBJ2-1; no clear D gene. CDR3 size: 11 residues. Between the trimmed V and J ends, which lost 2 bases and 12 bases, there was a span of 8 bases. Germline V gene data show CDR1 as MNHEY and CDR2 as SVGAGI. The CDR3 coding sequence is TGTGCCAGCAGTTACAATCTGGTGCAGTTCTTC. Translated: CASSYNLVQFF.

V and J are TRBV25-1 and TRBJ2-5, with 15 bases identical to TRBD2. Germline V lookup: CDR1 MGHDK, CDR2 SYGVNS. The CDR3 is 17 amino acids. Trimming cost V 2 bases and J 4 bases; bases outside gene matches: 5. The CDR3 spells CASSEGGTSGRRETQYF. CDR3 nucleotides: TGTGCCAGCAGTGAAGGGGGGACTAGCGGGAGGAGAGAGACCCAGTACTTC.

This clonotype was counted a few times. CDR3: CASSGGQKTQYF. Written as DNA, the CDR3 is TGTGCCAGCAGCGGGGGACAGAAAACCCAGTACTTC. The chain joins TRBV6-5 to TRBJ2-5; the D gene is possibly TRBD1 (7 bases). The CDR3 covers 12 residues. The germline CDR1 and CDR2 sequences are MNHEY and SVGAGI. V shed 6 bases and J shed 8 bases, with 13 bases lying between them.

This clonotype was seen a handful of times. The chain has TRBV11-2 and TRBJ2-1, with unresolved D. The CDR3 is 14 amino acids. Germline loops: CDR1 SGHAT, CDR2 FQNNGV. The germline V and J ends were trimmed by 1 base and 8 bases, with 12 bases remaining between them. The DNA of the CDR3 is TGTGCCAGCAGCTTAGTAGTGGTGGTGGATGAGCAGTTCTTC. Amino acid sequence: CASSLVVVVDEQFF.

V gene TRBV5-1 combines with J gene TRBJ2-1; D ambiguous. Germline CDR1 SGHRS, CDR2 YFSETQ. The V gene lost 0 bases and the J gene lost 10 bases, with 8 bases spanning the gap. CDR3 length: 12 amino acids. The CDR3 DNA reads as TGCGCCAGCAGCTTGGCCTGGAGCGAGCAGTTCTTC. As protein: CASSLAWSEQFF.

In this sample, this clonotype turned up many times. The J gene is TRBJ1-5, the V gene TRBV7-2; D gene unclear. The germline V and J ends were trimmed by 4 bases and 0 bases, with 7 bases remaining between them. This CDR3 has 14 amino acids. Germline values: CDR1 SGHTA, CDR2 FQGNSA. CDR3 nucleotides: TGTGCCAGCAGCTGGATGGTTAGCAATCAGCCCCAGCATTTT. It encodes CASSWMVSNQPQHF.

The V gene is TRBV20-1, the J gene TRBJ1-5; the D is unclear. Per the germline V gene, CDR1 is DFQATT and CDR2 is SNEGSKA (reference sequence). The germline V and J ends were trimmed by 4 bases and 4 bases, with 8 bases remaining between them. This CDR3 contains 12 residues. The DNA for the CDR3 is TGCAGTGCTACCAGGCTAAATCAGCCCCAGCATTTT. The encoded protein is CSATRLNQPQHF.

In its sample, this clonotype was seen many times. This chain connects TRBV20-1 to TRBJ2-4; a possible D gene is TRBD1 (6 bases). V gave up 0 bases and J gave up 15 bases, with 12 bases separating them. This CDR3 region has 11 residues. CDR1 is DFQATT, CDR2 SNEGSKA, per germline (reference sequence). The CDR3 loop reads CSARDQQGGYF. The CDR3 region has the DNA TGCAGTGCTAGAGACCAACAGGGCGGGTACTTC.

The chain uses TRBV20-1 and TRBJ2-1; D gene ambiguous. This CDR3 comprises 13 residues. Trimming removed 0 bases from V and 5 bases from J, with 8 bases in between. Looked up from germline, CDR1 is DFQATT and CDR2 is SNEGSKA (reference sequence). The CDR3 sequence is CSARDNFNNEQFF. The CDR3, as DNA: TGCAGTGCTAGAGATAACTTCAACAATGAGCAGTTCTTC.

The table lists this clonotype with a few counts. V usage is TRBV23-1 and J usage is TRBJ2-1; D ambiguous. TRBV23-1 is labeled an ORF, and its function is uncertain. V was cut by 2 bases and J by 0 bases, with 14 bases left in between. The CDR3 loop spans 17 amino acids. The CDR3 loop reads CASSQGSEDDSYNEQFF. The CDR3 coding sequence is TGCGCCAGCAGTCAAGGTTCCGAGGACGACTCCTACAATGAGCAGTTCTTC.

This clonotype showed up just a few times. CDR3 in amino acids: CSAIPGHGNQPQHF. In DNA form, the CDR3 reads TGCAGTGCTATCCCGGGACATGGGAATCAGCCCCAGCATTTT. The chain carries TRBV20-1 and TRBJ1-5; weak D call: TRBD1 (6 bases). V was pared by 4 bases and J by 4 bases, with 14 bases between. This CDR3 comprises 14 residues. In germline, CDR1 is DFQATT, CDR2 SNEGSKA (reference sequence).

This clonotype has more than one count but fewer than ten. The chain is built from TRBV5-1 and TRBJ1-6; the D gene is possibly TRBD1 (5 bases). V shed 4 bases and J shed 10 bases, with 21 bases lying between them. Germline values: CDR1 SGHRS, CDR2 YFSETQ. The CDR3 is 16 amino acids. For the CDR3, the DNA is TGCGCCAGCAGCGCGCCGGGACTAACTGGTGGATCACCCCTCCACTTT. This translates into CASSAPGLTGGSPLHF.

CDR3 residues: CASSLRGGDEAFF. CDR3 bases: TGCGCCAGCAGCTTGAGGGGAGGCGATGAAGCTTTCTTT. This rearrangement joins TRBV5-1 to TRBJ1-1, with TRBD1 as a possible D gene (5 bases). The CDR3 contains 13 residues. V was pared by 1 base and J by 7 bases, with 11 bases between. CDR1 and CDR2 from the germline V gene are SGHRS and YFSETQ.

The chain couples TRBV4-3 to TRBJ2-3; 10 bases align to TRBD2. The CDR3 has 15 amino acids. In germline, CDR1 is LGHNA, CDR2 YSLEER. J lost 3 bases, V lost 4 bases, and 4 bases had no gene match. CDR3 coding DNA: TGCGCCAGCAGCCGCGCAGCGGGAGGGACAGATACGCAGTATTTT. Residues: CASSRAAGGTDTQYF.

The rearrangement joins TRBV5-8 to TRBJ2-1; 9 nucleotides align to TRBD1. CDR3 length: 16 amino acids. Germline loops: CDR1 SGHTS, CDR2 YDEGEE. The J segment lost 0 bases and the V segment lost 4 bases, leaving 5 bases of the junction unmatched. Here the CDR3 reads CASSADRGFSYNEQFF. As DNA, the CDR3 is TGTGCCAGCAGCGCGGACAGGGGTTTCTCCTACAATGAGCAGTTCTTC.

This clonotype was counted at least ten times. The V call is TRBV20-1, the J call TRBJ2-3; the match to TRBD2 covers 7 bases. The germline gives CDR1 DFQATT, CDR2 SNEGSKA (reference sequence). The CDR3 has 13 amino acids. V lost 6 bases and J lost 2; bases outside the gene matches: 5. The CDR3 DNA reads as TGCAGTGCCCCGGGGGGATACACAGATACGCAGTATTTT. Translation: CSAPGGYTDTQYF.

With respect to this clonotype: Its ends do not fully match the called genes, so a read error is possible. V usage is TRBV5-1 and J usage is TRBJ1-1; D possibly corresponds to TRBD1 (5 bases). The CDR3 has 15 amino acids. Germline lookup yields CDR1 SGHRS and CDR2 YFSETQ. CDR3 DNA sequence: TGCGCCAGCAGCTTCCTTACAGGTGACAACACTGCAGCTTTCTTT. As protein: CASSFLTGDNTAAFF.